The 6 T cell receptor beta chains listed next were all sequenced from one sample in a study of OX40 agonist ivuxolimab in advanced cancers. Clones were sequenced by immunoSEQ multiplex PCR, and TCRdb holds only the in-frame ones, with some missing. In the table there are under 80,000 clones, less than 95% of which are singletons. The sequenced sample was CD4+ or CD8+ T cells sorted from blood, obtained in a trial of the OX40 agonist ivuxolimab. The receptors here all came from an adult with an advanced solid tumor such as melanoma, head and neck, liver or kidney cancer.

This rearrangement joins TRBV11-3 to TRBJ1-5; D is possibly TRBD1 (5 bases). There are 15 residues in the CDR3. The V and J ends lost 5 bases and 4 bases respectively, with 15 bases between them. The V gene's germline CDR1 is SGHNT and CDR2 YENEEA. CDR3 DNA sequence: TGTGCCAGCAGCCTTGGGACGGGAGGGAATCAGCCCCAGCATTTT. Translation gives CASSLGTGGNQPQHF.

This chain connects TRBV11-2 to TRBJ2-7; TRBD2 agrees at 10 bases. The CDR3 totals 14 residues. The trim removed 3 bases at V and 2 bases at J, leaving 1 base unmatched. Germline CDR1 reads SGHAT; CDR2 reads FQNNGV. The CDR3 DNA is TGTGCCAGCAGCTTTAGCGGGAGGCCCTACGAGCAGTACTTC. Protein sequence: CASSFSGRPYEQYF. Full variable domain (rest looked up from reference TRBV11-2 and TRBJ2-7): EAGVAQSPRYKIIEKRQSVAFWCNPISGHATLYWYQQILGQGPKLLIQFQNNGVVDDSQLPKDRFSAERLKGVDSTLKIQPAKLEDSAVYLCASSFSGRPYEQYFGPGTRLTVT.

This clone was picked up one time. The V call is TRBV7-2, the J call TRBJ2-7; 7 bases fit TRBD2. Germline V gene lookup returns CDR1 SGHTA and CDR2 FQGNSA. This CDR3 contains 14 residues. Trimming at V came to 6 bases and at J to 3 bases, leaving 8 bases not matched to a gene. CDR3 bases: TGTGCCAGCAGAGCGGCTAGCGGAAACTACGAGCAGTACTTC. Encoded protein: CASRAASGNYEQYF.

This clone was counted between two and nine times. The rearrangement uses TRBV28 and TRBJ1-2; D might be TRBD1 (6 bases). CDR1 is MDHEN, CDR2 SYDVKM, per germline. The CDR3 loop spans 17 amino acids. Trimming took 3 bases from V and 0 from J, leaving 17 bases between them. The CDR3 loop reads CASSLGPRGLTNYGYTF. DNA of the CDR3: TGTGCCAGCAGTTTGGGCCCCAGGGGTTTAACTAACTATGGCTACACCTTC.

The chain combines TRBV4-1 with TRBJ2-7; D remains unclear. CDR1 and CDR2 from the germline V gene are MGHRA and YSYEKL. The V gene lost 2 bases and the J gene lost 5 bases, with 16 bases spanning the gap. This CDR3 has 15 residues. The CDR3 region is CASSQILSGDDEQYF. The CDR3 DNA follows: TGCGCCAGCAGCCAAATCCTCTCTGGGGATGACGAGCAGTACTTC.

V gene TRBV18 combines with J gene TRBJ1-1; D is unresolved. Per germline, CDR1 KGHSH and CDR2 LQKENI. The V and J ends lost 6 bases and 1 base respectively, with 9 bases between them. CDR3 length: 13 amino acids. This CDR3 is CASSRGGNTEAFF. The CDR3 DNA reads as TGTGCCAGCTCCCGAGGAGGGAACACTGAAGCTTTCTTT.